The 9 T cell receptor beta chains below come from one sample, sequenced in a study of cytomegalovirus exposure and HLA in healthy donors (dated by TCRdb to about 2017). Libraries were constructed by the immunoSEQ multiplex PCR assay. TCRdb's version of the immuneACCESS table is confined to in-frame rearrangements and falls short of the full clone set. An unresolved V gene accounts for under half of the shortfall where checked; the remainder is of unknown origin. Counted in this sample were under 400,000 clones; 70% to 90% of them appeared once. The top ten clonotypes cover under 0.95% of the sample. Sequenced: PBMCs. These receptors were taken from a young woman in good health and CMV-seronegative.

The V call is TRBV6-6, the J call TRBJ2-7, with TRBD2 matching over 12 bases. After removal of 6 bases from V and 6 bases from J, the junction contained 9 bases not matched to a gene. Germline CDR1 MNHNY, CDR2 SVGAGI (reference sequence). This CDR3 contains 15 residues. CDR3 in DNA: TGTGCCAGCAGCCCCGGGACTAGCGGGCCTAGCGAGCAGTACTTC. Protein product: CASSPGTSGPSEQYF.

CDR3 region: CASNKLAGHQFF. CDR3 nucleotides: TGTGCCAGCAACAAACTAGCGGGGCACCAGTTCTTC. This chain connects TRBV27 to TRBJ2-1; 10 bases match TRBD2. The V and J ends lost 7 bases and 13 bases, in that order; junction bases with no gene match: 7. The CDR3 runs 12 residues. Germline CDR1 is MNHEY and CDR2 is SMNVEV (reference sequence).

The chain combines TRBV2 with TRBJ2-5; 15 bases match TRBD2. V shed 6 bases and J 0 bases; nucleotides not matched to a gene: 11. From germline, CDR1 is SNHLY and CDR2 FYNNEI. The CDR3 loop spans 19 amino acids. DNA of the CDR3: TGTGCCAGCAGCGGACTAGCGGGAGGGCCGGGCGAAAACCAAGAGACCCAGTACTTC. As protein: CASSGLAGGPGENQETQYF. The full variable domain, completed using reference TRBV2 and TRBJ2-5, is EPEVTQTPSHQVTQMGQEVILRCVPISNHLYFYWYRQILGQKVEFLVSFYNNEISEKSEIFDDQFSVERPDGSNFTLKIRSTKLEDSAMYFCASSGLAGGPGENQETQYFGPGTRLLVL.

Concerning this clone: Distinct nucleotide sequences in the sample also encode this CDR3. The CDR3 sequence is CSARQNTEAFF. The CDR3 nucleotides read TGCAGTGCTAGACAGAACACTGAAGCTTTCTTT. The chain links TRBV20-1 to TRBJ1-1; no firm D call. Trimming stripped 2 bases from V and 1 base from J, with 2 bases between. The CDR3 spans 11 residues. The germline V gene encodes CDR1 DFQATT and CDR2 SNEGSKA (reference sequence).

This clone showed up just a few times. This rearrangement joins TRBV30 to TRBJ1-5; no definite D call. Germline V CDR1 and CDR2: GTSNPN, SVGIG (reference sequence). The CDR3 has 13 amino acids. The V and J ends lost 0 bases and 4 bases respectively, with 7 bases between them. The CDR3 DNA is TGTGCCTGGAGTGTACGCCAGAATCAGCCCCAGCATTTT. As protein: CAWSVRQNQPQHF.

With respect to this clone: This clone may be a read error of a much larger clone one base away. Other DNA sequences in the sample encode the same CDR3. The genes are TRBV13 and TRBJ2-3; 8 bases are a match to TRBD2. The germline V gene encodes CDR1 PRHDT and CDR2 FYEKMQ (reference sequence). With 2 bases clipped from V and 2 bases from J, the junction kept 3 bases outside the gene matches. CDR3 length: 15 amino acids. The CDR3 DNA reads as TGTGCCAGCAGCTTACACGGGGGGGACACAGATACGCAGTATTTT. Translation: CASSLHGGDTDTQYF. The full variable domain, with the rest looked up from reference TRBV13 and TRBJ2-3, is AAGVIQSPRHLIKEKRETATLKCYPIPRHDTVYWYQQGPGQDPQFLISFYEKMQSDKGSIPDRFSAQQFSDYHSELNMSSLELGDSALYFCASSLHGGDTDTQYFGPGTRLTVL.

The DNA for the CDR3 is TGTGCCAGCAGCGGGAGCGGGGGGCCACAAGAGACCCAGTACTTC. Translated, it gives CASSGSGGPQETQYF. This chain connects TRBV7-8 to TRBJ2-5; 9 nucleotides align to TRBD2. The germline V gene has CDR1 SGHVS and CDR2 FQNEAQ. V shed 5 bases and J 2 bases; nucleotides not matched to a gene: 6. The length of the CDR3 is 15 residues.

For this clone: At one boundary the junction diverges from the germline segment, which might be a read error. V gene TRBV4-1 combines with J gene TRBJ1-5; D not certain. This CDR3 has 13 residues. Germline V gene data show CDR1 as MGHRA and CDR2 as YSYEKL. The CDR3 coding sequence is TGCGCCAGCAGCCACGAGGGCAAACAGCCCCAGCATTTT. It codes for CASSHEGKQPQHF.

The chain carries TRBV7-9 and TRBJ1-3; D remains unclear. Germline V gene data show CDR1 as SEHNR and CDR2 as FQNEAQ (reference sequence). CDR3 length: 16 amino acids. Trimming took 1 base from V and 4 from J, leaving 14 bases between them. The DNA for the CDR3 is TGTGCCAGCAGCTTAGAGGCCAGAATCGGGGGAAACACCATATATTTT. As protein: CASSLEARIGGNTIYF.